This entry describes one T cell receptor (beta chain). What it recognizes is unknown. These data belong to a study of CD8 T cells in ankylosing spondylitis. Points from the study as a whole: It appeared that ankylosing spondylitis blood was characterized by a TCR beta motif of fewer than 10 highly homologous variants. Disease-linked clones, CD8+, were relatively rare in peripheral blood.

For TCR beta, libraries came from quantitative 5'-RACE with molecular barcodes. TCRdb processed the 5' RACE reads anew with MiXCR; each CDR3 protein has one entry. The table records over 200,000 distinct CDR3 sequences, over 9.5% of them present only once. The V gene lost 8 bases and the J gene lost 6 bases, with 12 bases spanning the gap. The CDR3 spans 12 residues. Sequencing input: blood, either unsorted or a sorted T cell fraction (not recorded which). The chain employs TRBV12-3 or TRBV12-4 and TRBJ2-3; D possibly corresponds to TRBD1 (6 bases). The clonotype comes from a male donor with ankylosing spondylitis or in good health (not recorded which). The CDR3 nucleotides are TGTGCCAGCCTCAGGACAGACGATACGCAGTATTTT. It codes for CASLRTDDTQYF.